This T cell receptor (beta chain) comes out of a study of T cell repertoires and HLA-DP antigens. Study-level results: Previously undetected clones averaged 36.3% and 50.6% against the two alleles respectively.

The primer mix covered 54 TRBV segments and 13 TRBJ segments. Libraries were prepared by immunoSEQ multiplex PCR; TCRdb keeps only in-frame clonotypes and omits some of them. The sample records about 73,000 clones, around three quarters being singletons. In the case of this clone: Its cognate antigen is unknown.

V was clipped by 3 bases and J by 4 bases; unmatched bases: 6. This CDR3 has 15 amino acids. CDR1 is SGHNT, CDR2 YYREEE, per germline (reference sequence). Sequences were obtained from CD4+ T cells from PBMCs. The genes are TRBV5-4 and TRBJ1-1; 10 bases line up with TRBD1. This clonotype was sampled from a man in his 60s in good health and CMV-seronegative. The CDR3 reads CASSSGTGVTTEAFF. The CDR3 nucleotides read TGTGCCAGCAGCTCGGGGACAGGGGTCACCACTGAAGCTTTCTTT.